Sequencing of this T cell receptor (beta chain) was carried out in a study of blood T cell repertoires in COVID-19. The CDR3 spans 14 residues. With V trimmed by 5 bases and J by 6 bases, 9 bases remained unmatched. Germline-derived CDR1 and CDR2 are SGHAT and FQNNGV. Original handling: Amplified reference gene primers provided the basis for estimating nucleated cell counts. Using immunoSEQ multiplex PCR, the repertoire was profiled, and TCRdb retains in-frame clones only, with some absent. V, J and clone size were drawn from that table, and D and trimming were deduced from the DNA. The table lists 100,000 to 150,000 clones, about four fifths of them singletons.

The chain carries TRBV11-2 and TRBJ1-2; 7 nucleotides line up with TRBD1. The receptor comes from a man older than 75 with active or convalescent COVID-19. Sequencing was carried out using peripheral blood. The CDR3 DNA reads TGTGCCAGCAGCACATCCCGGACAGGTCATGGCTACACCTTC. This sequence encodes CASSTSRTGHGYTF. Looking up the rest from reference TRBV11-2 and TRBJ1-2 gives the full variable domain: EAGVAQSPRYKIIEKRQSVAFWCNPISGHATLYWYQQILGQGPKLLIQFQNNGVVDDSQLPKDRFSAERLKGVDSTLKIQPAKLEDSAVYLCASSTSRTGHGYTFGSGTRLTVV.